One and the same sample provided the 2 T cell receptor beta chains below, sequenced in a study of cytomegalovirus exposure and HLA in healthy donors. PCR was performed using 60 Vbeta and 13 Jbeta primers. Clones were read by immunoSEQ multiplex PCR, and TCRdb kept only the in-frame ones, dropping some. The repertoire holds 50,000 or so clones, roughly 81% seen once, with about 3% in the top ten. The sequencing input was PBMCs. All receptors derive from a middle-aged woman in good health and CMV-seropositive.

For this clone: Other DNA sequences in the same sample also yield this CDR3. This chain links TRBV18 with TRBJ2-1; TRBD2 matches at 7 bases. V trimming: 0 bases; J trimming: 6 bases; junction bases outside the gene matches: 2. The CDR3 extends over 14 amino acids. Germline-derived CDR1 and CDR2 are KGHSH and LQKENI. CDR3 DNA sequence: TGTGCCAGCTCACCACCATCGGGGGGCAATGAGCAGTTCTTC. Encoded protein: CASSPPSGGNEQFF.

This clone appeared a few times. The chain joins TRBV19 to TRBJ1-1; D not certain. The CDR3 has 14 residues. Trimming cost V 0 bases and J 4 bases, with 9 bases left between them. Germline V lookup: CDR1 LNHDA, CDR2 SQIVND (reference sequence). The CDR3 region has the DNA TGTGCCAGTAGTATAGAACGAGTGAGCACTGAAGCTTTCTTT. Translation: CASSIERVSTEAFF.